What follows are 7 T cell receptor beta chains derived from one specimen sequenced in a study of identical twins. TCRdb processed the 5' RACE reads anew with MiXCR; each CDR3 protein has one entry. The repertoire holds about 900,000 distinct CDR3 sequences, with roughly 12% as singletons. These data also featured in a second study, about yellow fever vaccine responses in identical twins.

Source material: PBMCs. The source of these receptors is a woman aged 18-29 years in good health.

The chain combines TRBV20-1 with TRBJ1-6, with TRBD1 matching 10 bases. This CDR3 spans 13 amino acids. CDR1 is DFQATT and CDR2 is SNEGSKA in the germline V gene (reference sequence). The CDR3 reads CGARDRGYSPLHF. The CDR3 region has the DNA TGCGGAGCCCGGGACAGGGGTTACTCACCCCTCCACTTT.

A few counts support this clonotype. The chain uses TRBV20-1 and TRBJ2-7; D possibly corresponds to TRBD2 (6 bases). Germline CDR1 and CDR2: DFQATT and SNEGSKA (reference sequence). There are 15 residues in the CDR3. Trimming left V 3 bases short and J 4 bases short, with 19 bases between. The CDR3 DNA reads as TGCAGTGCTAGGTCGGGGGACGCGGGTCTATACGAGCAGTACTTC. Protein sequence: CSARSGDAGLYEQYF.

This sequence joins TRBV20-1 and TRBJ2-3, with D perhaps TRBD1 (5 bases). Trimming cost V 0 bases and J 2 bases, with 12 bases left between them. CDR3 size: 15 residues. In germline, CDR1 is DFQATT, CDR2 SNEGSKA (reference sequence). CDR3 sequence: CSARDWGRSTDTQYF. For the CDR3, the DNA is TGCAGTGCTAGAGATTGGGGCAGATCCACAGATACGCAGTATTTT.

The chain uses TRBV4-1 and TRBJ2-2; D could derive from TRBD1 or TRBD2 (5 bases each). The V end lost 2 bases, the J end lost 3 bases, and 16 bases lay between the germline ends. The V gene's germline CDR1 is MGHRA and CDR2 YSYEKL. The CDR3 consists of 17 residues. Here the CDR3 DNA reads TGCGCCAGCAGCCAAAACAAGGGGAGAGGGGACACCGGGGAGCTGTTTTTT. Its protein is CASSQNKGRGDTGELFF.

The rearrangement joins TRBV27 to TRBJ2-4; D ambiguous. Trimming removed 4 bases at V and 4 bases at J, with 2 bases between. The germline V gene encodes CDR1 MNHEY and CDR2 SMNVEV (reference sequence). This CDR3 has 11 amino acids. This CDR3 reads CASSWKNIQYF. DNA for the CDR3: TGTGCCAGCAGTTGGAAAAACATTCAGTACTTC.

This clonotype was counted between two and nine times. The rearrangement links TRBV20-1 to TRBJ2-3; 7 bases are a match to TRBD2. This CDR3 has 16 residues. Trimming cost V 5 bases and J 0 bases; bases outside gene matches: 11. CDR1 is DFQATT, CDR2 SNEGSKA, per germline (reference sequence). Here the CDR3 reads CSASRSSGTSTDTQYF. The CDR3 DNA reads TGCAGTGCTTCCCGTTCTAGCGGAACCAGCACAGATACGCAGTATTTT.

This clonotype was counted a few times. V is TRBV11-1 and J is TRBJ2-7; tentative D call: TRBD2 (7 bases). V lost 6 bases and J 3 bases, leaving 33 bases between the germline ends. Looked up from germline, CDR1 is SGHAT and CDR2 is FQDESV (reference sequence). The CDR3 has 20 residues. The DNA for the CDR3 is TGTGCCAGCAGTCCCCCCCGGGGGGCAGGAGCACTCCAATTCTTCTACGAGCAGTACGTC. Translation: CASSPPRGAGALQFFYEQYV.